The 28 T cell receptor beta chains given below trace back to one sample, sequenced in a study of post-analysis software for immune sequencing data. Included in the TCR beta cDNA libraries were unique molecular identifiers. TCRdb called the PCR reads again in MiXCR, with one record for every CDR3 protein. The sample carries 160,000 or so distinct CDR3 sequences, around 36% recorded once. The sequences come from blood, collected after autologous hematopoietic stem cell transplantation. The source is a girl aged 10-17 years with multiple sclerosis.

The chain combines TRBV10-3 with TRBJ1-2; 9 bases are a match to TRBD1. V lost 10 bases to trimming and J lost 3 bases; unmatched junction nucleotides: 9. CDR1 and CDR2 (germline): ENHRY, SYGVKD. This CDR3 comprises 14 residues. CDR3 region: CATRPGQGHYGYTF. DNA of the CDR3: TGTGCCACCCGACCGGGACAGGGACACTATGGCTACACCTTC.

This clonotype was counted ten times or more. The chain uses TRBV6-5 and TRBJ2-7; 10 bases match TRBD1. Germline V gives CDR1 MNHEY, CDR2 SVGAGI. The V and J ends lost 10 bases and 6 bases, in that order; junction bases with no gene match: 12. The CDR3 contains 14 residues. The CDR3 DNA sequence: TGTGCCATTTCAATAGGGGACAGGGGCGGCGAGCAGTACTTC. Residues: CAISIGDRGGEQYF.

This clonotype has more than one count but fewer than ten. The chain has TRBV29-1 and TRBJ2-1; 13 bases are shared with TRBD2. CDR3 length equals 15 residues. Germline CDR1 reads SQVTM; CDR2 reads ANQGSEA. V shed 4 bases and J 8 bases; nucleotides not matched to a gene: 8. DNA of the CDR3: TGCAGCGTTGGGGGGACTAGCGGGACTACGCATGAGCAGTTCTTC. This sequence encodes CSVGGTSGTTHEQFF.

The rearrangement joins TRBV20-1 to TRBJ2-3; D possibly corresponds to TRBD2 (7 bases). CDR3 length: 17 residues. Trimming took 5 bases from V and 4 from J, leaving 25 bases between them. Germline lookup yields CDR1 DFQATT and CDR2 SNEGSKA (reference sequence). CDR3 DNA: TGCAGTGCTCCGCCTGGGGGGGGCACGAGTGCGGCAGATACGCAGTATTTT. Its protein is CSAPPGGGTSAADTQYF.

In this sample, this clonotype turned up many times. The chain's CDR3 is CASRAGTSTDTQYF. CDR3 bases: TGCGCCAGCAGGGCGGGCACCTCCACAGATACGCAGTATTTT. The chain combines TRBV5-1 with TRBJ2-3; tentatively, D is TRBD2 (5 bases). Deletions cut 5 bases from V and 2 bases from J, with 12 bases between. Germline V lookup: CDR1 SGHRS, CDR2 YFSETQ. CDR3 length: 14 residues.

In nucleotides, the CDR3 is TGTGCCAGCAGCCCAATACCGGGAGGGACTGGAACGCAGTATTTT. This sequence encodes CASSPIPGGTGTQYF. V is TRBV5-5 and J is TRBJ2-3, with 8 positions matching TRBD2. The CDR3 sequence is 15 residues long. Germline V gene sequence: CDR1 SGHKS, CDR2 YYEKEE (reference sequence). With 4 bases clipped from V and 9 bases from J, the junction kept 13 bases outside the gene matches.

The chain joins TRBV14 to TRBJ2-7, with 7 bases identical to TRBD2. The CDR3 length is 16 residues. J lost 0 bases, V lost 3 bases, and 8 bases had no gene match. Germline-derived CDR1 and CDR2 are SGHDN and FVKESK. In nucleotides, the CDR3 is TGTGCCAGCAGCCAGTTTGTGGGAGGGAGCTCCTACGAGCAGTACTTC. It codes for CASSQFVGGSSYEQYF.

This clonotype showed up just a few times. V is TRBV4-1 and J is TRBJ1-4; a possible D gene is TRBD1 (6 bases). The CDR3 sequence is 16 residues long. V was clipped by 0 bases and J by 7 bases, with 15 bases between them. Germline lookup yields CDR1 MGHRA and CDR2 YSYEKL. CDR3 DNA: TGCGCCAGCAGCCAAGAAGGGGGGGTGCGAGGTGAAAAACTGTTTTTT. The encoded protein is CASSQEGGVRGEKLFF.

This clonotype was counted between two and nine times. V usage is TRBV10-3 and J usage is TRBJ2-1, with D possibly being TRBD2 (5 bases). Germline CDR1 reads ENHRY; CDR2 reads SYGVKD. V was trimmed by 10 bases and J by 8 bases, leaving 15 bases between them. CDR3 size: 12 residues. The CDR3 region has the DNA TGTGCCACCGGCTACCGTAGCGATGAGCAGTTCTTC. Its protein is CATGYRSDEQFF.

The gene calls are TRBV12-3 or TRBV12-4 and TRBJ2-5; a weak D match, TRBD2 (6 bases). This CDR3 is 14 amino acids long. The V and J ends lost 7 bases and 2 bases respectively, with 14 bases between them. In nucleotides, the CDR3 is TGTGCCAGCACCTGGGCGGGAATTCAAGAGACCCAGTACTTC. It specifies CASTWAGIQETQYF.

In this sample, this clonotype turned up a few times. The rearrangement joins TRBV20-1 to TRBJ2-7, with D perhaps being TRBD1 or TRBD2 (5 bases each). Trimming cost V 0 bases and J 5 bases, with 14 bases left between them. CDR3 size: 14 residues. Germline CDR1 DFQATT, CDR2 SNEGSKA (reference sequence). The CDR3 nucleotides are TGCAGTGCTAGAGATCTCCGGGACCTCCACGAGCAGTACTTC. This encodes CSARDLRDLHEQYF.

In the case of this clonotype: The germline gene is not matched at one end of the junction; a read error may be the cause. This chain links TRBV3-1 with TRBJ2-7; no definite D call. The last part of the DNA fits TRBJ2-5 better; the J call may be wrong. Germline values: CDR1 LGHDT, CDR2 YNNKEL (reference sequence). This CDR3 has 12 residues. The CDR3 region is CVSSQVEKTQYF. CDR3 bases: TGTGTCAGCAGCCAAGTGGAGAAGACCCAGTACTTC.

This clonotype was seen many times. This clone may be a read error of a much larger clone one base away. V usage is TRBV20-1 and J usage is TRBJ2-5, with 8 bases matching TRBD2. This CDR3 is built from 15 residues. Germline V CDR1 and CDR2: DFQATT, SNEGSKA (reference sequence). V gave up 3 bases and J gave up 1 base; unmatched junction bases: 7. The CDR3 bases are TGCAGTGCTAGTGGGGATAGCGGGACCCAAGAGACCCAGTACTTC. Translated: CSASGDSGTQETQYF.

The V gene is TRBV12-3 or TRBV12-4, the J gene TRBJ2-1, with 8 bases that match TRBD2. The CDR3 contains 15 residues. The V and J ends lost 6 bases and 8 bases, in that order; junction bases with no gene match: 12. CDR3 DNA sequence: TGTGCCAGCAGCATCCCCGGGACTAGTAGCCATGAGCAGTTCTTC. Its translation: CASSIPGTSSHEQFF.

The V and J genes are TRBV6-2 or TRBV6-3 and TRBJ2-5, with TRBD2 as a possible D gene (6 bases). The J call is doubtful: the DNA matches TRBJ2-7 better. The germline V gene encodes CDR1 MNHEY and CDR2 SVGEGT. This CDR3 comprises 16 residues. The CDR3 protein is CASSYPFGLLIYEQYF. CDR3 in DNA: TGTGCCAGCAGTTACCCGTTCGGACTACTCATCTACGAGCAGTACTTC.

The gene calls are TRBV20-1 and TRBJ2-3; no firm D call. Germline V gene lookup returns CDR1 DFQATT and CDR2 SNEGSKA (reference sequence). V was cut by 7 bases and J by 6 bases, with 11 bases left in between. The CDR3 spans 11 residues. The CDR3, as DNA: TGCAGTGTCCCGTCCGGCGATACGCAGTATTTT. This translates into CSVPSGDTQYF.

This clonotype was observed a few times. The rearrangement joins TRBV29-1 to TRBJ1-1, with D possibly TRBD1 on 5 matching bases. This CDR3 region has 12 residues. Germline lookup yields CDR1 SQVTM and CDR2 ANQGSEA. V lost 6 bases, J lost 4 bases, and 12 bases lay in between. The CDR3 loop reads CSVGPGGTEAFF. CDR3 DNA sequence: TGCAGCGTGGGACCCGGGGGCACTGAAGCTTTCTTT.

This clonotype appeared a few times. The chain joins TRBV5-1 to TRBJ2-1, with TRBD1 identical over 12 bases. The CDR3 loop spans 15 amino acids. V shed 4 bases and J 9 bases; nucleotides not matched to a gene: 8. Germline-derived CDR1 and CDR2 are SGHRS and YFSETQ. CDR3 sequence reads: CASSPGQGAIGEQFF. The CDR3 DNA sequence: TGCGCCAGCAGCCCGGGACAGGGGGCAATTGGTGAGCAGTTCTTC. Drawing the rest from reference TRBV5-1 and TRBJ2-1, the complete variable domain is KAGVTQTPRYLIKTRGQQVTLSCSPISGHRSVSWYQQTPGQGLQFLFEYFSETQRNKGNFPGRFSGRQFSNSRSEMNVSTLELGDSALYLCASSPGQGAIGEQFFGPGTRLTVL.

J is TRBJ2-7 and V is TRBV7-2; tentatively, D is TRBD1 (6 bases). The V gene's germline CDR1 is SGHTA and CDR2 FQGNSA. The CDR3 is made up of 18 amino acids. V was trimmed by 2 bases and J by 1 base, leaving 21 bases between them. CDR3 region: CASSLTRDRQTGSYEQYF. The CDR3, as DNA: TGTGCCAGCAGCTTAACCCGTGACAGGCAGACCGGTTCCTACGAGCAGTACTTC.

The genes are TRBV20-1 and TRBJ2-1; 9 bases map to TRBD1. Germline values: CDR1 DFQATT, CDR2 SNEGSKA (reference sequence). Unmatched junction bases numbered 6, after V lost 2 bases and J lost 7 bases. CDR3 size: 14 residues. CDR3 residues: CSARPGQGNNEQFF. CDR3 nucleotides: TGCAGTGCTAGACCGGGACAGGGCAATAATGAGCAGTTCTTC.

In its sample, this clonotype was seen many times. The CDR3 protein is CASSLGTGDTQYF. CDR3 nucleotide sequence: TGCGCCAGCAGCTTGGGGACAGGGGATACGCAGTATTTT. The chain links TRBV5-1 to TRBJ2-3, with 8 bases matching TRBD1. CDR3 length equals 13 residues. V trimming: 0 bases; J trimming: 6 bases; junction bases outside the gene matches: 0. Germline CDR1 SGHRS, CDR2 YFSETQ.

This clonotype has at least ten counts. In DNA, the CDR3 is TGCGCCAGCAGCCCTGGACGGACCACATTTAGGGATACGCAGTATTTT. It encodes CASSPGRTTFRDTQYF. This chain connects TRBV4-3 to TRBJ2-3; no clear D gene. This CDR3 spans 16 amino acids. V was clipped by 4 bases and J by 6 bases, with 20 bases between them. Germline CDR1 and CDR2: LGHNA and YSLEER.

The CDR3: CATAPQSGYTGELFF. As DNA, the CDR3 is TGCGCCACCGCCCCGCAAAGCGGGTACACCGGGGAGCTGTTTTTT. V gene TRBV5-1 combines with J gene TRBJ2-2; weak D call: TRBD2 (6 bases). The CDR3 has 15 amino acids. V was clipped by 9 bases and J by 3 bases, with 18 bases between them. Germline CDR1 and CDR2: SGHRS and YFSETQ.

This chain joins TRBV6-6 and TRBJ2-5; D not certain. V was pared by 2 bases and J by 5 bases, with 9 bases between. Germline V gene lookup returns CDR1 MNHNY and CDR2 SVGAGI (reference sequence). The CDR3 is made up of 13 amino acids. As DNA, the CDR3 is TGTGCCAGCAGTTACGTGGGGTGGGAGACCCAGTACTTC. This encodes CASSYVGWETQYF.

The CDR3 DNA sequence: TGTGCCATCAGTGCTAGCGGGACGAACACTGAAGCTTTCTTT. It translates to CAISASGTNTEAFF. The chain links TRBV10-3 to TRBJ1-1; maybe TRBD1 (5 bases). Between the trimmed V and J ends, which lost 4 bases and 1 base, there was a span of 10 bases. Germline-derived CDR1 and CDR2 are ENHRY and SYGVKD. CDR3 length: 14 residues.

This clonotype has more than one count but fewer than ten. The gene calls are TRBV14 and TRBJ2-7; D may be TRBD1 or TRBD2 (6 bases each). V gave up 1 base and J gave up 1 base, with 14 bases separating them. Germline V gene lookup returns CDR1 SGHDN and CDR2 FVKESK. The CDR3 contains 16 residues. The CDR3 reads CASSQGGAGPSYEQYF. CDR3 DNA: TGTGCCAGCAGCCAAGGGGGGGCAGGGCCGTCCTACGAGCAGTACTTC. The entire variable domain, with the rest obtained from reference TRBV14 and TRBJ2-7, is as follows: EAGVTQFPSHSVIEKGQTVTLRCDPISGHDNLYWYRRVMGKEIKFLLHFVKESKQDESGMPNNRFLAERTGGTYSTLKVQPAELEDSGVYFCASSQGGAGPSYEQYFGPGTRLTVT.

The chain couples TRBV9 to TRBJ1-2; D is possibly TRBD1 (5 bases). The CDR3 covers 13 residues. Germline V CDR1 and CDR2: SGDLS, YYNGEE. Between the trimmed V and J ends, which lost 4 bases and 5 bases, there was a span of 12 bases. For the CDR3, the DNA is TGTGCCAGCAGCCCCAGGGCAGAGTATGGCTACACCTTC. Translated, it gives CASSPRAEYGYTF. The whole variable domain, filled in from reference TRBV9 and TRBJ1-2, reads DSGVTQTPKHLITATGQRVTLRCSPRSGDLSVYWYQQSLDQGLQFLIQYYNGEERAKGNILERFSAQQFPDLHSELNLSSLELGDSALYFCASSPRAEYGYTFGSGTRLTVV.

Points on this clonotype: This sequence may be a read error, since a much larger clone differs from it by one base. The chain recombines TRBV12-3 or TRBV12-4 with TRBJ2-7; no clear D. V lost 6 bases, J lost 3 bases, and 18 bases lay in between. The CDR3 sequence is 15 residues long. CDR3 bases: TGTGCCAGCAGCCGGCCGGGTAGGGCGAGCTACGAGCAGTACTTC. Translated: CASSRPGRASYEQYF.